These 7 T cell receptor beta chains were all obtained from the same sample, sequenced in a study of blood T cell repertoires in COVID-19. Profiling relied on immunoSEQ multiplex PCR, and the TCRdb table lists in-frame clones only, not all of them. This sample has over 100,000 clones, with around four fifths found just once. The sequencing sample was made of peripheral blood. The receptor source for this set is a woman aged 55-70 years with acute or convalescent COVID-19.

CDR3 DNA: TGCGCCTGCTATACCGGGACTAGCGATCAAGAGACCCAGTACTTC. Translating it yields CACYTGTSDQETQYF. V is TRBV4-1 and J is TRBJ2-5; 10 positions agree with TRBD2. Trimming cost V 11 bases and J 2 bases; bases outside gene matches: 11. CDR3 length: 15 residues. The germline CDR1 and CDR2 sequences are MGHRA and YSYEKL.

About this clone: One end of the junction is discordant with germline, which a read error may explain. The rearrangement joins TRBV10-2 to TRBJ2-1; a weak D match, TRBD1 (6 bases). This CDR3 region has 15 residues. Germline CDR1 reads WSHSY; CDR2 reads SAAADI. CDR3 in DNA: TGCGCCAGCAGTGTTATCTTGGACAGTATCAATGGGCAGTTCTTC. This gives the protein CASSVILDSINGQFF.

This sequence joins TRBV28 and TRBJ1-3; D is unclear. The CDR3 is 15 residues long. Trimming pared 1 base from V and 0 bases from J, leaving 7 bases between. CDR1 and CDR2 (germline): MDHEN, SYDVKM. CDR3 protein: CASSLFLSSGNTIYF. CDR3 coding DNA: TGTGCCAGCAGTTTATTTCTAAGCTCTGGAAACACCATATATTTT.

This clone showed up just a few times. J is TRBJ1-1 and V is TRBV5-1, with TRBD1 matching 7 bases. V lost 4 bases and J lost 5; bases outside the gene matches: 5. Germline CDR1 is SGHRS and CDR2 is YFSETQ. This CDR3 comprises 13 residues. CDR3 DNA sequence: TGCGCCAGCAGCATCGGACAGGCGACTGAAGCTTTCTTT. Its protein product is CASSIGQATEAFF.

This clone was seen more than once but under ten times. The chain couples TRBV29-1 to TRBJ1-2; TRBD1 is a possible D gene (6 bases). Between the trimmed V and J ends, which lost 6 bases and 13 bases, there was a span of 18 bases. This CDR3 region has 11 residues. CDR1 is SQVTM, CDR2 ANQGSEA, per germline. The CDR3 DNA is TGCAGCGTGGATAATACAGGGTATCCCACCTTC. This codes for CSVDNTGYPTF.

V and J are TRBV28 and TRBJ1-1; possibly TRBD1 for D (6 bases). The germline gives CDR1 MDHEN, CDR2 SYDVKM. The length of the CDR3 is 14 residues. Trimming pared 3 bases from V and 5 bases from J, leaving 13 bases between. The DNA for the CDR3 is TGTGCCAGCAGTTTGGGGGGGCAGGGAACTGAAGCTTTCTTT. As protein: CASSLGGQGTEAFF.

The rearrangement joins TRBV18 to TRBJ2-3; 11 bases align to TRBD2. The CDR3 is 16 amino acids. The V gene end was trimmed by 3 bases and the J gene end by 3 bases; junction bases not matched to a gene: 5. Germline CDR1 is KGHSH and CDR2 is LQKENI. The CDR3 here is CASSPGTSGSTDTQYF. DNA of the CDR3: TGTGCCAGCTCACCCGGGACTAGCGGATCGACAGATACGCAGTATTTT.